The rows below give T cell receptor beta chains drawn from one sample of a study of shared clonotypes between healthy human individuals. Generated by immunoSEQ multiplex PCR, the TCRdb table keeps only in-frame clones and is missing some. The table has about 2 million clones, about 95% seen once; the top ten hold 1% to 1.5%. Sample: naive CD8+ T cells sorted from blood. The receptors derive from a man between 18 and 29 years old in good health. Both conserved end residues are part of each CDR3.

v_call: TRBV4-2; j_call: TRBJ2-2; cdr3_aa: CASSQDPPGGLNTGELFF
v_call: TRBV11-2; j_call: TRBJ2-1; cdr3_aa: CASSLQLGRPGSYNEQFF
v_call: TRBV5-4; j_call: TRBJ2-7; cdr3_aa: CASSSIEAEYEQYF
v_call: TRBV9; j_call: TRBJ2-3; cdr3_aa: CASSPRTTDTQYF
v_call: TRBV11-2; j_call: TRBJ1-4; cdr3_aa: CASSFSRGNEKLFF
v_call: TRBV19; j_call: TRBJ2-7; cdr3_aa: CASSNSAHPYEQYF
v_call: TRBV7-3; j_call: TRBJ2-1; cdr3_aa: CASSEQLASEQFF
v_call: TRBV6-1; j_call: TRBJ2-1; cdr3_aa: CASSENDNEQFF
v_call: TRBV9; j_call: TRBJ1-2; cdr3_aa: CASSVEGPHGYTF
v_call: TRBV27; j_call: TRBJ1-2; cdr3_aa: CASSPNPGVSGGYTF
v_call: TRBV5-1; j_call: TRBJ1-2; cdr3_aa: CASSLETGYGYTF
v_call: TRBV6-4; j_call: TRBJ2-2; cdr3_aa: CASSESEDSGRVRTGELFF
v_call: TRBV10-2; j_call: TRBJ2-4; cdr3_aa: CASSEVHLAKNIQYF
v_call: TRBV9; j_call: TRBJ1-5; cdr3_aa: CASSSGGQGPQHF
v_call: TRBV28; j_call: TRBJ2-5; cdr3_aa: CASSFRLADTGETQYF
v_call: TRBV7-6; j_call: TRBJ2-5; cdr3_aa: CASSLDTAIQETQYF
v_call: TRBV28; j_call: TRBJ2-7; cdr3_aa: CASSLGRALTYEQYF
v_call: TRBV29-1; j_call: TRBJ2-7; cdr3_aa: CSVEGGSRAEQYF
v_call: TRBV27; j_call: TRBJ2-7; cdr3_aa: CASSPETAQADYEQYF
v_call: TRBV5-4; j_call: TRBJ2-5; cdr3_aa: CASSLGLLAEQETQYF
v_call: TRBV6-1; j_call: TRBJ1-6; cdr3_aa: CASSEETSYNSPLHF
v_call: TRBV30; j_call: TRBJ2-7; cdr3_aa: CAWGDNSYEQYF
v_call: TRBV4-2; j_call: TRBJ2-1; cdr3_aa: CASSQDLSGLYNEQFF
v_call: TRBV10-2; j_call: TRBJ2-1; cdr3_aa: CASSKGGQFF
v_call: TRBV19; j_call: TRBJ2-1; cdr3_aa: CASSPRVVINEQFF
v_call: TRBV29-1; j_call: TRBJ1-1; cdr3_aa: CSVGQGPNTEAFF
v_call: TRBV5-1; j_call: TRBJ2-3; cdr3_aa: CASSLEAGGPDTQYF
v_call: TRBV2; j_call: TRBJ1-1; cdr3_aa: CAIANTEAFF
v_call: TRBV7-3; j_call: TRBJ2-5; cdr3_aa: CASSSEYQETQYF
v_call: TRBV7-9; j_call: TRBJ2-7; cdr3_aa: CASSPTGAEQYF
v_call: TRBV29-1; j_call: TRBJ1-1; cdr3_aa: CSVDEGSEAFF
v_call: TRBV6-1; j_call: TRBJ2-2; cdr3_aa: CASAISAGELFF
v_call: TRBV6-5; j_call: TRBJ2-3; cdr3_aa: CASSYGPQGTDTQYF
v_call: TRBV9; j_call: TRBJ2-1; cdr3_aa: CASSVDGESSYNEQFF
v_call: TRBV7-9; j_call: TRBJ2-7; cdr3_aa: CASSLSLGLRYEQYF
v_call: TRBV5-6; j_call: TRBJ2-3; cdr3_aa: CASSLVLQRTDTQYF
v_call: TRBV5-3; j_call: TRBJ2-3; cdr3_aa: CARSLVPRGRGHRADTQYF
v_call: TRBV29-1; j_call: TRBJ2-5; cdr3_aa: CSMGQGVETQYF
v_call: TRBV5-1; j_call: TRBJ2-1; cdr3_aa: CASNAGGADEQFF
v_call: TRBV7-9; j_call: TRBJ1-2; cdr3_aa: CASSLDAGVRTNYGYTF
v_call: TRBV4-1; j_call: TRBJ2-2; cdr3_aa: CASSPVGAGGTNTGELFF
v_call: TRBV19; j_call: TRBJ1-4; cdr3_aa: CASGGGPANEKLFF
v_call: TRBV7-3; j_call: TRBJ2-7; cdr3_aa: CASSTTGGYEQYF
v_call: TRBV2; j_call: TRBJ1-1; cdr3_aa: CASYEGTEAFF
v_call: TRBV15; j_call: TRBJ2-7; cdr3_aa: CATSSRLASYEQYF
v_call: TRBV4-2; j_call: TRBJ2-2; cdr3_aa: CASSQEGRGNTGELFF
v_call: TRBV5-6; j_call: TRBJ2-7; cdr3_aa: CASSSGQGNDEQYF
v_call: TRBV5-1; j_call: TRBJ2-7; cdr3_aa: CASSLTGAPAYEQYF
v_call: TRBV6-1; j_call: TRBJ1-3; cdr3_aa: CASSEDRGSGNTIYF
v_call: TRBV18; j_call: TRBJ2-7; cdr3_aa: CASSLYPDRERDEQYF
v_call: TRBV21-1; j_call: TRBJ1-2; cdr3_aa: CASSPSGTGTGYTF
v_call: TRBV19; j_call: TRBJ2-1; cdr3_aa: CASKSGGVHNEQFF
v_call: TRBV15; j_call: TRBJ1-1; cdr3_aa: CATSADRGNTEAFF
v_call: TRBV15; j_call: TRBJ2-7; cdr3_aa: CATSRDPAGSYEQYF
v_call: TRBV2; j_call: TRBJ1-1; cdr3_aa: CASIIGVLTEAFF
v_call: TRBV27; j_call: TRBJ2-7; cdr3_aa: CASSSRGEQYF
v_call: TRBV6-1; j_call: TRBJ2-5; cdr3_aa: CASSEAGRFQETQYF
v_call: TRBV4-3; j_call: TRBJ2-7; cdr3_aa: CASSQDRGPGEQYF
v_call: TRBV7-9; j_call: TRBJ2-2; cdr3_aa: CASSGTSPGELFF